A single TCR beta chain is shown here with its context. These data originate in a study of cytomegalovirus exposure and HLA in healthy donors. J was trimmed by 4 bases and V by 1 base; bases with no gene match: 9. CDR3 length: 16 amino acids. From germline, CDR1 is SGDLS and CDR2 YYNGEE. It was with 60 Vbeta and 13 Jbeta primers that the PCR ran. Assay: immunoSEQ multiplex PCR; the TCRdb copy retains only in-frame clones and omits some. The sample contains over 80,000 clones, roughly 60% of which appear only once. The J gene is TRBJ1-1, the V gene TRBV9; 8 bases align to TRBD1. Sequencing was performed on PBMCs. This clonotype originated in a boy younger than 18 in good health and CMV-seropositive. CDR3: CASSVSDRGWATEAFF. The CDR3 nucleotides are TGTGCCAGCAGCGTATCTGACAGGGGTTGGGCCACTGAAGCTTTCTTT.